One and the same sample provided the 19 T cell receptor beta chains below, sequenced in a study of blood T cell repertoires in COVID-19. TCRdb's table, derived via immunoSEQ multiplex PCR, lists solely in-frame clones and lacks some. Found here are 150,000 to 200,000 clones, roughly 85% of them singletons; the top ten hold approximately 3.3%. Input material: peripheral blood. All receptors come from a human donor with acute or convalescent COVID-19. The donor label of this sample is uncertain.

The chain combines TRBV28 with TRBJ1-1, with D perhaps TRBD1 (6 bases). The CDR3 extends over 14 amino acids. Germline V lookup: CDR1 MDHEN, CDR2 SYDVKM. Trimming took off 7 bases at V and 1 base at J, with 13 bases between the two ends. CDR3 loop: CASTPLGGNTEAFF. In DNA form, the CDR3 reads TGTGCCAGCACTCCGTTAGGGGGGAACACTGAAGCTTTCTTT.

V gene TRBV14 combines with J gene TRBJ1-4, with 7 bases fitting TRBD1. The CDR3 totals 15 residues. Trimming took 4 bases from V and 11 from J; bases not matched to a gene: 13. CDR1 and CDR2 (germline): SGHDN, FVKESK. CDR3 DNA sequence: TGTGCCAGCAGCCCCCTGGGCAGGGGGATGCAGAAACTGTTTTTT. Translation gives CASSPLGRGMQKLFF.

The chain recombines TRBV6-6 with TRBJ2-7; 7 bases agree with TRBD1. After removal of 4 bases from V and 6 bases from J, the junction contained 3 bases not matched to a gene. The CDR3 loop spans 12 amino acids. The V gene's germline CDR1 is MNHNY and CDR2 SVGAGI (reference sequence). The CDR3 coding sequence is TGTGCCAGCAGTTTACAGGGGTCCGAGCAGTACTTC. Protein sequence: CASSLQGSEQYF.

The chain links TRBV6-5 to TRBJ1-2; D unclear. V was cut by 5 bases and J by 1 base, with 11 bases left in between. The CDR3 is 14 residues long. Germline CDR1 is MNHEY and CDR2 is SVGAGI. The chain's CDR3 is CASSPRQLNYGYTF. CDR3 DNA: TGTGCCAGCAGTCCTCGTCAACTTAACTATGGCTACACCTTC.

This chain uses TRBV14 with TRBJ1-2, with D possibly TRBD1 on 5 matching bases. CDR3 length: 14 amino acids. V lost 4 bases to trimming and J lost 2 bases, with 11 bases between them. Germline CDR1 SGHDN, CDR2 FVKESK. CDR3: CASSRGTANYGYTF. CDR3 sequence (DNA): TGTGCCAGCAGCCGCGGGACGGCGAACTATGGCTACACCTTC.

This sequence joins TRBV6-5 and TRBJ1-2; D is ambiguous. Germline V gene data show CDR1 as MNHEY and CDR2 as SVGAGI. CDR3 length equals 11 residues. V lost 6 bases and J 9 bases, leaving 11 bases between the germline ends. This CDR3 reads CASRGQTSYTF. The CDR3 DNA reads TGTGCCAGCAGGGGCCAAACGAGCTACACCTTC.

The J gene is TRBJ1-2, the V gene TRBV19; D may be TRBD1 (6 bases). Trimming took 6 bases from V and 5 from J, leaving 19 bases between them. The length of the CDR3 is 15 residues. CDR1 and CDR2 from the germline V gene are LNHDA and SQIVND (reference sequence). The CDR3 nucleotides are TGTGCCAGTAGCAACCCCCGGACAGACATGTATGGCTACACCTTC. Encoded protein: CASSNPRTDMYGYTF.

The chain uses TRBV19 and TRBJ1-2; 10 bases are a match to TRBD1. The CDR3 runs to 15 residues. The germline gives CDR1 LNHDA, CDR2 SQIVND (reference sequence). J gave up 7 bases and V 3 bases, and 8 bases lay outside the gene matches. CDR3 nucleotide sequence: TGTGCCAGTAGTATTCGGGACAGGGGTATTAGTGGCTACACCTTC. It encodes CASSIRDRGISGYTF. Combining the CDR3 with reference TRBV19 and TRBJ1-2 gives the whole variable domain DGGITQSPKYLFRKEGQNVTLSCEQNLNHDAMYWYRQDPGQGLRLIYYSQIVNDFQKGDIAEGYSVSREKKESFPLTVTSAQKNPTAFYLCASSIRDRGISGYTFGSGTRLTVV.

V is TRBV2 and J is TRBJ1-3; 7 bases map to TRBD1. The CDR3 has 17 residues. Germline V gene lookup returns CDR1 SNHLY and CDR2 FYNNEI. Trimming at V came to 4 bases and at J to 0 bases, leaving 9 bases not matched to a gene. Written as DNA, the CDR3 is TGTGCCAGCAGTGTCTCAGGGGGTCGTTTCTCTGGAAACACCATATATTTT. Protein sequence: CASSVSGGRFSGNTIYF.

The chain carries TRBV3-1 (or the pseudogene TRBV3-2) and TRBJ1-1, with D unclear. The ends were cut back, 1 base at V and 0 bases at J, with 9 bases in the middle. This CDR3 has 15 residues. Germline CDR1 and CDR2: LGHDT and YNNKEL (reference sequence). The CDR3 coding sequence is TGTGCCAGCAGCCAAGTCCACGGGATGAACACTGAAGCTTTCTTT. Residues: CASSQVHGMNTEAFF.

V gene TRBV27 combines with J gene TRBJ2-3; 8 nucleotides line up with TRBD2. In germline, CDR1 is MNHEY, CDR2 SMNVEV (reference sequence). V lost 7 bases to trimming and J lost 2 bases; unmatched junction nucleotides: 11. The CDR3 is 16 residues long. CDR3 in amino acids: CASTGSGVRFTDTQYF. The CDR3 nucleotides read TGTGCCAGCACGGGTAGCGGGGTCCGGTTCACAGATACGCAGTATTTT.

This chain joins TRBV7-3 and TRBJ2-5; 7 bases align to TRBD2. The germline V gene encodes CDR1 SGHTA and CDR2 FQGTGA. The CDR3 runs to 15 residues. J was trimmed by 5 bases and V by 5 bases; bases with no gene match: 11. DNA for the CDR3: TGTGCCAGCAGCGCCTACGGTGGTAGCGGGGAGACCCAGTACTTC. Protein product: CASSAYGGSGETQYF.

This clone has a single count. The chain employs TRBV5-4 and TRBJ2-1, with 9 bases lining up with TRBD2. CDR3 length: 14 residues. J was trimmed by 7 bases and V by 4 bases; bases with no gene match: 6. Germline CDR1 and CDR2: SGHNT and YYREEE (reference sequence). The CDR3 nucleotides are TGTGCCAGCAGCGGGGGACTAGCTCCGAATGAGCAGTTCTTC. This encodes CASSGGLAPNEQFF.

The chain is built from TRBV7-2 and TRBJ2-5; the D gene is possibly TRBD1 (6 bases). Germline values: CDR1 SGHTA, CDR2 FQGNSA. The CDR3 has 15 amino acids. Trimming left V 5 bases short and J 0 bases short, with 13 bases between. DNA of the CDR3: TGTGCCAGCAGCCCACAGACAGGCTACCAAGAGACCCAGTACTTC. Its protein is CASSPQTGYQETQYF.

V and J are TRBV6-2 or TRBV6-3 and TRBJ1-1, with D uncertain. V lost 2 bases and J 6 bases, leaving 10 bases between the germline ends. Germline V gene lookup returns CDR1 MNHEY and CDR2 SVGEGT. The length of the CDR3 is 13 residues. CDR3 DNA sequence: TGTGCCAGCAGTTACGGCGTCAGGCCTGAAGCTTTCTTT. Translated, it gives CASSYGVRPEAFF.

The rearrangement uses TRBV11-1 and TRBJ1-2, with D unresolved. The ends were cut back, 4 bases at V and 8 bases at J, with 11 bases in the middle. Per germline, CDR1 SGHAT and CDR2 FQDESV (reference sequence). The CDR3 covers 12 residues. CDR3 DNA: TGTGCCAGCAGCTCTTATGTGGAGGGCTACACCTTC. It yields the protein CASSSYVEGYTF. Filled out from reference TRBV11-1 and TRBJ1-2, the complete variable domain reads EAEVAQSPRYKITEKSQAVAFWCDPISGHATLYWYRQILGQGPELLVQFQDESVVDDSQLPKDRFSAERLKGVDSTLKIQPAELGDSAMYLCASSSYVEGYTFGSGTRLTVV.

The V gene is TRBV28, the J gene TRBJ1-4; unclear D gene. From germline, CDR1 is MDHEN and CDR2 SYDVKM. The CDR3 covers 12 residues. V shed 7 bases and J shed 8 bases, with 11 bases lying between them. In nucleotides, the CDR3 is TGTGCCAGCACAAACAGAGGGGAAAAACTGTTTTTT. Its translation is CASTNRGEKLFF.

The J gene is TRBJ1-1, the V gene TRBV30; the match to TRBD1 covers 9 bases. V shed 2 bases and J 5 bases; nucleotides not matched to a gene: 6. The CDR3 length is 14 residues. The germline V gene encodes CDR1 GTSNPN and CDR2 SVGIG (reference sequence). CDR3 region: CAWSTGGARTEAFF. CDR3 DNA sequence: TGTGCCTGGAGTACAGGGGGCGCGAGAACTGAAGCTTTCTTT.

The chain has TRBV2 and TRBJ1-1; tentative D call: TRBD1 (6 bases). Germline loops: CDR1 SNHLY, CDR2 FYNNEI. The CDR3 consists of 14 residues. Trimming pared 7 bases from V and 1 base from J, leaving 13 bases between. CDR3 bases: TGTGCCAGCAACCCAGGGGCTAGGAACACTGAAGCTTTCTTT. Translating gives CASNPGARNTEAFF. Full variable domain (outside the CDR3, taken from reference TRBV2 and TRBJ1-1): EPEVTQTPSHQVTQMGQEVILRCVPISNHLYFYWYRQILGQKVEFLVSFYNNEISEKSEIFDDQFSVERPDGSNFTLKIRSTKLEDSAMYFCASNPGARNTEAFFGQGTRLTVV.